A single T cell receptor beta chain is shown here with its context. Its antigen remains unknown. Assay used: immunoSEQ multiplex PCR; TCRdb lists only in-frame clones, some missing. The data contain hundreds of thousands of clones, about 92% of them singletons. The record originates from a study of T cell responses to AZD1222 COVID-19 vaccine. General study results and limits: A mostly white British donor set with more females was recruited, and clonal diversity was possibly underestimated. The study sampled repertoires only after the peak T cell response. Following two doses of AZD1222, Spike-specific TCR breadth and depth rose. Vaccine-related CD4 TCRs covered spike, predominating at 160-218 and 743-854.

V lost 11 bases, J lost 2 bases, and 10 bases lay in between. The CDR3 loop spans 12 amino acids. Source: peripheral blood, taken on day 0 of MenACWY control vaccination. V usage is TRBV12-3 or TRBV12-4 and J usage is TRBJ1-3; D is uncertain. The source is an adult in good health. DNA of the CDR3: TGTGCCTCGCAGGCTGCTGGAAACACCATATATTTT. It translates to CASQAAGNTIYF.